This T cell receptor beta chain was found in a study of blood T cell repertoires in COVID-19. The wider study: Researchers got acute and convalescent COVID-19 samples from the United States, Italy and Spain.

The repertoire was sequenced with immunoSEQ multiplex PCR; TCRdb's copy has only in-frame clones and lacks some. The repertoire includes roughly 290,000 clones, around 89% of them detected once, and roughly 0.8% sits in the top ten. The CDR3 consists of 14 residues. CDR1 MDHEN and CDR2 SYDVKM come from the germline V gene. V lost 6 bases to trimming and J lost 4 bases; unmatched junction nucleotides: 6. This clonotype was sampled from a man aged 25-45 years with acute or convalescent COVID-19. The material sequenced was peripheral blood. The chain is built from TRBV28 and TRBJ1-5; 7 nucleotides line up with TRBD1. The CDR3 coding sequence is TGTGCCAGCAGCCGAGGGACAGAAAATCAGCCCCAGCATTTT. Residues: CASSRGTENQPQHF.